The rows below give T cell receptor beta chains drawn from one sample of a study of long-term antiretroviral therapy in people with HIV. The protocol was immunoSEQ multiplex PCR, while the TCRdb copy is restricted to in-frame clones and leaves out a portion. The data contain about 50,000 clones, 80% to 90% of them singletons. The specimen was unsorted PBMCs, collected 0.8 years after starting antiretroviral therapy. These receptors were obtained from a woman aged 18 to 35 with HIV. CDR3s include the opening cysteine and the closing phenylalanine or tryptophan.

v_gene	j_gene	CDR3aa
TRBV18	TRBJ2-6	CASARQGAEGANVLTF
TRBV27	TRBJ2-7	CASSSVGGRAYEQYF
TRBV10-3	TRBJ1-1	CAISESSTGRGNTEAFF
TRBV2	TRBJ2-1	CASRGYCQSNEQFF
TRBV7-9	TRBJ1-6	CASSLGQRNSPLHF
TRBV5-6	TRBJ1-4	CASSPTAGSNEKLFF
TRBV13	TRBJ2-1	CASSFSEGQGYEQFF
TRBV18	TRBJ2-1	CASSPGQRRFF
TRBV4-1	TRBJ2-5	CASSQEHLGRETQYF
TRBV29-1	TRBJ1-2	CSVIRGENYGYTF
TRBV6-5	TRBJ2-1	CASSYSLFHNEQFF
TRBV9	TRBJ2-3	CASSVRPGGTDTQYF
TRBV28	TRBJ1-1	CASTGQGNTEAFF
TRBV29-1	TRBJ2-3	CSTGQGRSDTQYF
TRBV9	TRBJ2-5	CASSTYPGTEEETQYF
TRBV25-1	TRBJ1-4	CASSELGGRKYEKLFF
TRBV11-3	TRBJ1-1	CASSLNGNTEAFF
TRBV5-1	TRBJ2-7	CASSLEGQGVREQYF
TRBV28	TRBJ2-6	CASSLGQGARGANVLTF
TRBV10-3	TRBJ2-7	CASEASGRVYEQYF
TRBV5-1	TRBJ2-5	CASSPGGRLRGETQYF
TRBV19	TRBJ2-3	CASKVAGRTDTQYF
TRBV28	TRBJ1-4	CASSGRASAGYEKLFF
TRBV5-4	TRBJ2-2	CASRSNTGELFF
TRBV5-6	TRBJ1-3	CASSFNVAGGYGNTIYF
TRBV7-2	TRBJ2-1	CASSFPGVYNEQFF
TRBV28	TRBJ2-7	CASSLIGGTYEQYF
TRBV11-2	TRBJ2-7	CASSLGRDAYEQYF
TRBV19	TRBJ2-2	CASAPGLGITGELFF
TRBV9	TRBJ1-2	CASSSSGGLGYTF
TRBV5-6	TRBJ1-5	CASSLGATPYDQPQHF
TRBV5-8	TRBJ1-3	CASLGGAFSGNTIYF
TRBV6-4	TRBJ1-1	CASRSDRDTEAFF
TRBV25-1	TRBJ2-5	CASSERGQEETQYF
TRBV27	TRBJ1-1	CASSLGMNTEAFF
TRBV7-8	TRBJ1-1	CASSSRPQPEAFF
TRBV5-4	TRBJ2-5	CASSFFPGAETQYF
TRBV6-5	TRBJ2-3	CASSEDRDTDTQYF
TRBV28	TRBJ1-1	CASSLRAGGTEAFF
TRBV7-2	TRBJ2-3	CASSITDTQYF
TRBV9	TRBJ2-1	CASSVDGGRTYNEQFF
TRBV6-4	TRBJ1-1	CASSETGEQTEAFF